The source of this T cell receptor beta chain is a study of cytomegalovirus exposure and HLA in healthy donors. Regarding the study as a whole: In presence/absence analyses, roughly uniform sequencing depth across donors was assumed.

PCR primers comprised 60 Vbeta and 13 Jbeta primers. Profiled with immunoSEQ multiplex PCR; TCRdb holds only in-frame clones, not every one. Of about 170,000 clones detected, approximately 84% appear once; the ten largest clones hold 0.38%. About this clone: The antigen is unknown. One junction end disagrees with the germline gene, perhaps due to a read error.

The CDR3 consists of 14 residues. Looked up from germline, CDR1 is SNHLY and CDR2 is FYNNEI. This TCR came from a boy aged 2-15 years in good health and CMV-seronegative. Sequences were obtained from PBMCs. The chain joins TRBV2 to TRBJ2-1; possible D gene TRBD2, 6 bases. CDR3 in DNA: TGTGCCAGCAGTGCTAGCGAGCGAATTCGGGAGCGGTTCTTC. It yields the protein CASSASERIRERFF.